This T cell receptor beta chain was observed in a study of low-dose radiotherapy and immunotherapy resistance in tumors. This clonotype was found many times. Time point denoted: after trial treatment. Documented treatment: LDRT plus nivolumab, ipilimumab, low-dose cyclophosphamide and aspirin (RACIN trial). Primers targeting TRAV and TRBV primed first-strand cDNA, covering alpha and beta chains. Amplification, which lasted around 21 PCR cycles, used a constant-region primer and V-primer adapter to amplify TCRs. From the reads, TCRdb called clonotypes with MiXCR, one entry per CDR3 protein. The data show 80,000 or so distinct CDR3 sequences, less than 20% seen once. V shed 4 bases, J shed 3 bases, and the junction held 5 bases outside the gene matches. This CDR3 has 15 residues. Germline values: CDR1 MNHNS, CDR2 SASEGT.

This TCR came from a male donor with prostate cancer. The sample in question was PBMCs, obtained after low-dose radiotherapy plus immunotherapy. The J gene is TRBJ2-1, the V gene TRBV6-1; 8 positions match TRBD2. CDR3 amino acids: CASSVSSGGYNEQFF. The CDR3 region has the DNA TGTGCCAGCAGTGTATCGAGCGGGGGCTACAATGAGCAGTTCTTC.